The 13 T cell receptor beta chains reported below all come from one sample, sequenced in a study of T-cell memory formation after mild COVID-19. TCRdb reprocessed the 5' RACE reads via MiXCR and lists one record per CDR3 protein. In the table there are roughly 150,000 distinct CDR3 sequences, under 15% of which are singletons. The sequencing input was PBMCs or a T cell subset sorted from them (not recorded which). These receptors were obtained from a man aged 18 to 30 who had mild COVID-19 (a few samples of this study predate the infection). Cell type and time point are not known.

This CDR3 reads CASSQPTSVDTQYF. The CDR3 DNA sequence: TGCGCCAGCAGCCAGCCGACTAGCGTGGATACGCAGTATTTT. The J gene is TRBJ2-3, the V gene TRBV4-1, with 8 bases aligning to TRBD2. CDR1 and CDR2 (germline): MGHRA, YSYEKL. Unmatched junction bases numbered 5, after V lost 3 bases and J lost 6 bases. CDR3 length equals 14 residues.

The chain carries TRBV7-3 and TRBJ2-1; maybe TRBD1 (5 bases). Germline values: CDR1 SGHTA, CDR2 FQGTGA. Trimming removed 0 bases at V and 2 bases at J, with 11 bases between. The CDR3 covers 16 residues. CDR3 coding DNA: TGTGCCAGCAGCTTAACGTGGGGCCAGGCCTACAATGAGCAGTTCTTC. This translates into CASSLTWGQAYNEQFF.

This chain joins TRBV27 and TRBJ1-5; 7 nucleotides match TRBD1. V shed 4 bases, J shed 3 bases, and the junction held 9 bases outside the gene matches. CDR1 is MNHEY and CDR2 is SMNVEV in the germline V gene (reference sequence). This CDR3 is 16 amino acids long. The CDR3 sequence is CASSSTYRGFNQPQHF. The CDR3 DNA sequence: TGTGCCAGCAGTTCCACCTACAGGGGTTTCAATCAGCCCCAGCATTTT.

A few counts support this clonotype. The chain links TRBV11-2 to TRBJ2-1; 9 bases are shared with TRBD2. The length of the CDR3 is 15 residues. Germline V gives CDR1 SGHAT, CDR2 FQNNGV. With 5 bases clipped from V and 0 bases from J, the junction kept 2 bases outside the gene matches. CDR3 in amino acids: CASSHSGGSYNEQFF. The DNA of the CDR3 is TGTGCCAGCAGCCATAGCGGGGGCTCCTACAATGAGCAGTTCTTC.

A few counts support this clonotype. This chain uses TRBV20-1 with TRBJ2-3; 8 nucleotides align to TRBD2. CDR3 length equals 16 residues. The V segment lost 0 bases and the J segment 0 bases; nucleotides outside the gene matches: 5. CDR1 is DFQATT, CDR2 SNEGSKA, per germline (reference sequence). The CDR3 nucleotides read TGCAGTGCTAGAGATCGGAGACTAGCGAGCACAGATACGCAGTATTTT. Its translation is CSARDRRLASTDTQYF.

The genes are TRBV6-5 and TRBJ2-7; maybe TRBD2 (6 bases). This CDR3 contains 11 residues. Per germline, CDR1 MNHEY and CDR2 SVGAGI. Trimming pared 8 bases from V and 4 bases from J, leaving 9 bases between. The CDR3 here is CASGGTYEQYV. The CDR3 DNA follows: TGTGCCAGCGGGGGGACTTACGAGCAGTACGTC.

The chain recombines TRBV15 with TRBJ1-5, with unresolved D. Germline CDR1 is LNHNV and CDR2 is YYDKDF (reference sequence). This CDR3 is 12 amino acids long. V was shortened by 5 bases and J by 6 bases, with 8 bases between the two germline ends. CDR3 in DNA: TGTGCCACCAGCGTCGACATTCAGCCCCAGCATTTT. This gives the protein CATSVDIQPQHF.

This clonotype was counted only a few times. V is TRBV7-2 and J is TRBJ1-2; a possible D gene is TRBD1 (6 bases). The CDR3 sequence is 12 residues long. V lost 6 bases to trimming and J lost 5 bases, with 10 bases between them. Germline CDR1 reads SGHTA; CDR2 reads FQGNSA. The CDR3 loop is CASRSTGYGYTF. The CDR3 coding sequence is TGTGCCAGCAGATCAACAGGGTATGGCTACACCTTC.

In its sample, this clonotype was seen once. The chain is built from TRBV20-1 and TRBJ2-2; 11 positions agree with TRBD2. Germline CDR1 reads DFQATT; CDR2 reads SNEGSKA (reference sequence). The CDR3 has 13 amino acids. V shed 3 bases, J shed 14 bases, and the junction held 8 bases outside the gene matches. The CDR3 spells CSASAFTSGGLFF. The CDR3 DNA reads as TGCAGTGCTAGCGCTTTCACTAGCGGGGGTCTGTTTTTT.

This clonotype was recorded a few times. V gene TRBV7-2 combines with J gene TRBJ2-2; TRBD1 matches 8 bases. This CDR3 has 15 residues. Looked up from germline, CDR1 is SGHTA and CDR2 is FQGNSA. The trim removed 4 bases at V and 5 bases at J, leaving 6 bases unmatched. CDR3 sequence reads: CASSYQGARTGELFF. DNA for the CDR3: TGTGCCAGCAGCTACCAGGGGGCTCGGACCGGGGAGCTGTTTTTT.

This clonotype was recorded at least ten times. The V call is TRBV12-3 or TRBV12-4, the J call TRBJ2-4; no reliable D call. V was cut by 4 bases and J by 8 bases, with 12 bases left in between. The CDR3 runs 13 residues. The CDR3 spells CASSSHGRDIQYF. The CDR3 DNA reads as TGTGCCAGCAGTTCCCACGGCCGGGACATTCAGTACTTC.

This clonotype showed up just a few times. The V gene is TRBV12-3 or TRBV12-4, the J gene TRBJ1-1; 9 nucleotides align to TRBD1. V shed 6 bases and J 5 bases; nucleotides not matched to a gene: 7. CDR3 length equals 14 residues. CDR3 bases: TGTGCCAGCAGGCCGACAGGGGGAGGGACTGAAGCTTTCTTT. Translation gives CASRPTGGGTEAFF.

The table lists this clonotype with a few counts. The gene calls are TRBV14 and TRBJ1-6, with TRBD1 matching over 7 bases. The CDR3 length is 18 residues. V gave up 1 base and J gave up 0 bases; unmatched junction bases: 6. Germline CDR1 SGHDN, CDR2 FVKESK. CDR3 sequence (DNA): TGTGCCAGCAGCCAAGGACGGGACAGAAGCTCCTATAATTCACCCCTCCACTTT. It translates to CASSQGRDRSSYNSPLHF.